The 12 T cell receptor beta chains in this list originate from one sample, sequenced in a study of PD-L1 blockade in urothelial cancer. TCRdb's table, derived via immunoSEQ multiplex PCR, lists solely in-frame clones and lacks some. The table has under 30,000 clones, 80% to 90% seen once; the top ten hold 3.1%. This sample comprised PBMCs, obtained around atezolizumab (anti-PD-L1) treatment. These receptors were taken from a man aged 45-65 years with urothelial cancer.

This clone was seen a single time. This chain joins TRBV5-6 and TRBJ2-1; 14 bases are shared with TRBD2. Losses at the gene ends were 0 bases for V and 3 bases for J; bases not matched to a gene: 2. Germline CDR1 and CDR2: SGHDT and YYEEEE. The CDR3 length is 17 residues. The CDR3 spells CASSLGGLAGDYNEQFF. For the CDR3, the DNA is TGTGCCAGCAGCTTGGGGGGACTAGCGGGAGACTACAATGAGCAGTTCTTC.

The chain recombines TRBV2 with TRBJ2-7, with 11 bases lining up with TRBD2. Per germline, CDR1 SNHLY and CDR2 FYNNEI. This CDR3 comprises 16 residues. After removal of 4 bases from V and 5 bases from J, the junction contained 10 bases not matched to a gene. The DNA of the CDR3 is TGTGCCAGCAGTGCGGGGATAGCGGGAGGGCAGAACGAGCAGTACTTC. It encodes CASSAGIAGGQNEQYF.

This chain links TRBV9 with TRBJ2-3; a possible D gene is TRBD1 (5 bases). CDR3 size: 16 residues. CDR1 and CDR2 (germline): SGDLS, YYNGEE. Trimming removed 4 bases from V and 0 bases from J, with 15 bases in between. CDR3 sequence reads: CASSTRRAGSTDTQYF. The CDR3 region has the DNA TGTGCCAGCAGCACCCGCAGGGCCGGTAGCACAGATACGCAGTATTTT.

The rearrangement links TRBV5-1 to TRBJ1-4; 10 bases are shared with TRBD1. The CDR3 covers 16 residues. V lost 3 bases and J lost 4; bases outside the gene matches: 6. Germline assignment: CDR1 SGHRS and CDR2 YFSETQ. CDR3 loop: CASSSTGGSVNEKLFF. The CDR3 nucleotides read TGCGCCAGCAGCTCGACAGGGGGCAGTGTTAATGAAAAACTGTTTTTT.

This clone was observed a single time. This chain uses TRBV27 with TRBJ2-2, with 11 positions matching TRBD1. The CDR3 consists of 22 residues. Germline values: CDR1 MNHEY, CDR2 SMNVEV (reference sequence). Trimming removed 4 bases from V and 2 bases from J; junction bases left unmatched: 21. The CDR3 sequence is CASSSWTGGKLREGINTGELFF. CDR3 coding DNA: TGTGCCAGCAGTTCCTGGACAGGGGGCAAATTGCGGGAGGGAATTAACACCGGGGAGCTGTTTTTT.

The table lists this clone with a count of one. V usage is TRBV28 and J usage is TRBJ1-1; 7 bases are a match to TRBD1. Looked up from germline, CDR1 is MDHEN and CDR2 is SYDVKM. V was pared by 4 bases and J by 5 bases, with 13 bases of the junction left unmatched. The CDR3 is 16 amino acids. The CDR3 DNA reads TGTGCCAGCAGTTCACACTACGTACCCAGGGGGACTGAAGCTTTCTTT. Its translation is CASSSHYVPRGTEAFF.

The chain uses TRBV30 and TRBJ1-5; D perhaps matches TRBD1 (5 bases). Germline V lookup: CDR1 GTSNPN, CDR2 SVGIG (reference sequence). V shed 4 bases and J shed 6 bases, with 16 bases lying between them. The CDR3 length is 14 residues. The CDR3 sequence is CAWTAAGGVQPQHF. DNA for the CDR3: TGTGCCTGGACCGCGGCGGGAGGGGTTCAGCCCCAGCATTTT.

CDR3: CASFGLAGRNIQYF. The DNA of the CDR3 is TGTGCCAGCTTCGGACTAGCGGGACGGAACATTCAGTACTTC. The chain uses TRBV2 and TRBJ2-4; 12 bases are a match to TRBD2. Germline V gene data show CDR1 as SNHLY and CDR2 as FYNNEI. The ends lost 8 bases at V and 7 bases at J; junction bases unmatched: 6. This CDR3 spans 14 amino acids.

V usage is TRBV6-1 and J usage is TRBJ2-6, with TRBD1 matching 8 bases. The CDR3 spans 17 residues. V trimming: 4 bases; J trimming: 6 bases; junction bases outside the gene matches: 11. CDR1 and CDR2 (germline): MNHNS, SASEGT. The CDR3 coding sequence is TGTGCCAGCAGTGGCAGACAGGGGCCGGTGCTGGCCAACGTCCTGACTTTC. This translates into CASSGRQGPVLANVLTF.

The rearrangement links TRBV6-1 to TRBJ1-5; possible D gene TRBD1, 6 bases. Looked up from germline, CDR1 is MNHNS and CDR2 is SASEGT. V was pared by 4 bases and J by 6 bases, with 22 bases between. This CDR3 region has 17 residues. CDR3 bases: TGTGCCAGCAGTGGATTTTTCGGGGGGCTGGGTAGTCAGCCCCAGCATTTT. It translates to CASSGFFGGLGSQPQHF.

DNA for the CDR3: TGTGCCAGCAGCTTGAGGGAAGGGATTTGGTATGGCTACACCTTC. It yields the protein CASSLREGIWYGYTF. V and J are TRBV7-9 and TRBJ1-2; the D is unclear. The CDR3 is made up of 15 amino acids. The germline V and J ends were trimmed by 3 bases and 5 bases, with 16 bases remaining between them. CDR1 and CDR2 (germline): SEHNR, FQNEAQ (reference sequence).

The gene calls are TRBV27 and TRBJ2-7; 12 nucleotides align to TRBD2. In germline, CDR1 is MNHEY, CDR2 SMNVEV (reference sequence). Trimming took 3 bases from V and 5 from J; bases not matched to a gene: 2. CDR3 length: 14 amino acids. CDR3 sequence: CASSFLAGGHEQYF. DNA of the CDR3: TGTGCCAGCAGTTTTCTAGCGGGAGGGCACGAGCAGTACTTC.